This passage covers 28 T cell receptor beta chains from one sample sequenced in a study of patients and donors after allogeneic stem cell transplantation. Using its own MiXCR run on the RT-PCR reads, TCRdb lists one record per CDR3 protein. The table includes about 40,000 distinct CDR3 sequences, 25% to 40% detected once. The sample comprised blood, either unsorted or a sorted T cell fraction (not recorded which). The source is a human donor who was either an allogeneic HSCT recipient or a stem cell or donor lymphocyte infusion donor (not recorded which). It is not recorded whose cells these are; they may come from a transplant donor.

This clonotype was seen a few times. This rearrangement joins TRBV7-2 to TRBJ2-1, with 9 bases fitting TRBD2. CDR3 length equals 18 residues. After removal of 4 bases from V and 3 bases from J, the junction contained 13 bases not matched to a gene. The germline CDR1 and CDR2 sequences are SGHTA and FQGNSA. DNA of the CDR3: TGTGCCAGCAGCTCTCCTGCGGGAGGGCCGCCTATCTACAATGAGCAGTTCTTC. This encodes CASSSPAGGPPIYNEQFF.

This clonotype was observed a few times. The chain recombines TRBV10-3 with TRBJ1-1, with D perhaps matching TRBD1 (5 bases). CDR1 and CDR2 from the germline V gene are ENHRY and SYGVKD. CDR3 length: 15 residues. V gave up 8 bases and J gave up 1 base, with 17 bases separating them. The CDR3 bases are TGTGCCATCGGGCAGGCAGGGCCCTGGAACACTGAAGCTTTCTTT. Residues: CAIGQAGPWNTEAFF.

This chain uses TRBV9 with TRBJ1-1, with D unresolved. The CDR3 is 15 amino acids. Trimming pared 0 bases from V and 0 bases from J, leaving 9 bases between. Per germline, CDR1 SGDLS and CDR2 YYNGEE. The CDR3 is CASSVGSRMNTEAFF. DNA for the CDR3: TGTGCCAGCAGCGTAGGATCGCGGATGAACACTGAAGCTTTCTTT.

This chain uses TRBV29-1 with TRBJ2-6, with D uncertain. The V end lost 5 bases, the J end lost 1 base, and 15 bases lay between the germline ends. Germline lookup yields CDR1 SQVTM and CDR2 ANQGSEA. The CDR3 runs 16 residues. CDR3 sequence: CSVRFSLQSGANVLTF. The CDR3 coding sequence is TGCAGCGTTCGGTTCTCCCTACAGTCTGGGGCCAACGTCCTGACTTTC.

The chain employs TRBV11-2 and TRBJ1-5, with unresolved D. The germline V gene encodes CDR1 SGHAT and CDR2 FQNNGV. CDR3 size: 12 residues. V gave up 5 bases and J gave up 4 bases, with 6 bases separating them. CDR3 nucleotide sequence: TGTGCCAGCAGCCCCCATAATCAGCCCCAGCATTTT. This encodes CASSPHNQPQHF.

This clonotype was detected only a few times. CDR3 protein: CASSLMGGRSTEAFF. In nucleotides, the CDR3 is TGCGCCAGCAGCTTGATGGGGGGAAGGAGCACTGAAGCTTTCTTT. V usage is TRBV5-1 and J usage is TRBJ1-1; a possible D gene is TRBD1 (5 bases). CDR1 is SGHRS, CDR2 YFSETQ, per germline. This CDR3 has 15 residues. With 1 base removed from V and 4 bases from J, the gap between germline ends came to 14 bases.

The rearrangement uses TRBV29-1 and TRBJ2-3, with D maybe TRBD2 (6 bases). V was pared by 6 bases and J by 2 bases, with 12 bases between. Per germline, CDR1 SQVTM and CDR2 ANQGSEA. CDR3 length: 13 residues. CDR3 nucleotides: TGCAGCGTGCGGCGGGGCCTCACAGATACGCAGTATTTT. It yields the protein CSVRRGLTDTQYF.

The genes are TRBV28 and TRBJ2-5; D call uncertain. CDR1 and CDR2 from the germline V gene are MDHEN and SYDVKM. Trimming cost V 6 bases and J 1 base, with 3 bases left between them. The CDR3 totals 11 residues. This chain's CDR3 is CASRLQETQYF. Here the CDR3 DNA reads TGTGCCAGCAGGCTCCAAGAGACCCAGTACTTC.

This clonotype appeared many times. V gene TRBV14 combines with J gene TRBJ2-5; 9 bases map to TRBD1. The CDR3 covers 18 residues. V was pared by 5 bases and J by 5 bases, with 18 bases of the junction left unmatched. CDR1 and CDR2 (germline): SGHDN, FVKESK. The CDR3 region has the DNA TGTGCCAGCAGCAGCCAACGTCTTTTGGGACAGGGTACGGAGACCCAGTACTTC. Translation gives CASSSQRLLGQGTETQYF.

The chain links TRBV12-3 or TRBV12-4 to TRBJ2-2, with D possibly being TRBD1 or TRBD2 (5 bases each). The CDR3 consists of 15 residues. V gave up 6 bases and J gave up 1 base, with 12 bases separating them. The CDR3 nucleotides are TGTGCCAGCAGGGAATCGGGACGGAACACCGGGGAGCTGTTTTTT. Its translation: CASRESGRNTGELFF.

J is TRBJ2-5 and V is TRBV9; 9 bases match TRBD2. This CDR3 region has 15 residues. Germline CDR1 and CDR2: SGDLS and YYNGEE. J lost 1 base, V lost 0 bases, and 1 base had no gene match. The CDR3 here is CASSVDSGSQETQYF. CDR3 coding DNA: TGTGCCAGCAGCGTAGATAGCGGGAGCCAAGAGACCCAGTACTTC.

The sample holds a few counts of this clonotype. The chain joins TRBV12-3 or TRBV12-4 to TRBJ1-3; 8 bases align to TRBD1. The CDR3 runs to 15 residues. Losses at the gene ends were 6 bases for V and 0 bases for J; bases not matched to a gene: 4. The DNA for the CDR3 is TGTGCCAGCAGCAGGACAGGGAACTCTGGAAACACCATATATTTT. It specifies CASSRTGNSGNTIYF.

The CDR3 nucleotides read TGCAGCGTCACTAGCGGGGACTCCTACGAGCAGTACTTC. This codes for CSVTSGDSYEQYF. This chain links TRBV29-1 with TRBJ2-7, with 10 bases aligning to TRBD2. CDR3 size: 13 residues. J gave up 0 bases and V 6 bases, and 2 bases lay outside the gene matches. The germline gives CDR1 SQVTM, CDR2 ANQGSEA.

This clonotype was found many times. The chain combines TRBV5-1 with TRBJ1-1; no reliable D call. The V gene's germline CDR1 is SGHRS and CDR2 YFSETQ. This CDR3 region has 14 residues. The ends were cut back, 4 bases at V and 0 bases at J, with 10 bases in the middle. The CDR3 protein is CASSPTGMNTEAFF. CDR3 in DNA: TGCGCCAGCAGCCCGACCGGGATGAACACTGAAGCTTTCTTT.

The rearrangement uses TRBV18 and TRBJ1-1; D not resolved. Germline lookup yields CDR1 KGHSH and CDR2 LQKENI. The ends were cut back, 6 bases at V and 6 bases at J, with 11 bases in the middle. This CDR3 spans 12 amino acids. DNA of the CDR3: TGTGCCAGCTCCCCGCGCGGGGCTGAAGCTTTCTTT. Translating it yields CASSPRGAEAFF.

The rearrangement uses TRBV5-1 and TRBJ2-2; possible D gene TRBD1, 6 bases. This CDR3 region has 14 residues. The germline CDR1 and CDR2 sequences are SGHRS and YFSETQ. V was clipped by 0 bases and J by 5 bases, with 8 bases between them. DNA for the CDR3: TGCGCCAGCAGCTTGGACAGGGTAACCGGGGAGCTGTTTTTT. This sequence encodes CASSLDRVTGELFF.

This chain connects TRBV27 to TRBJ2-7; 7 nucleotides agree with TRBD2. The CDR3 consists of 13 residues. CDR1 and CDR2 from the germline V gene are MNHEY and SMNVEV (reference sequence). V lost 3 bases and J lost 6; bases outside the gene matches: 5. In nucleotides, the CDR3 is TGTGCCAGCAGTTTTGGGGGGGGTACCGAGCAGTACTTC. It codes for CASSFGGGTEQYF.

This chain joins TRBV20-1 and TRBJ2-1, with 13 bases identical to TRBD2. The germline CDR1 and CDR2 sequences are DFQATT and SNEGSKA (reference sequence). V shed 7 bases, J shed 7 bases, and the junction held 4 bases outside the gene matches. The CDR3 runs 13 residues. In DNA, the CDR3 is TGCAGTGATAAGACTAGCGGGAGGAATGAGCAGTTCTTC. This gives the protein CSDKTSGRNEQFF.

This clonotype was detected a few times. The chain uses TRBV20-1 and TRBJ1-6; D unresolved. Looked up from germline, CDR1 is DFQATT and CDR2 is SNEGSKA (reference sequence). The CDR3 spans 14 residues. V was shortened by 6 bases and J by 9 bases, with 18 bases between the two germline ends. In DNA, the CDR3 is TGCAGTGCCTACTACTCCGGATTGGGTTCACCCCTCCACTTT. Translated: CSAYYSGLGSPLHF.

The sample holds a few counts of this clonotype. The V call is TRBV28, the J call TRBJ1-1; D is possibly TRBD1 (5 bases). Germline loops: CDR1 MDHEN, CDR2 SYDVKM. V lost 4 bases and J 1 base, leaving 13 bases between the germline ends. CDR3 length: 15 amino acids. The CDR3 DNA reads TGTGCCAGCAGTTCGGAGGGCAGGGAGAACACTGAAGCTTTCTTT. Encoded protein: CASSSEGRENTEAFF.

This clonotype was counted a few times. CDR3: CASSLTGFLNSPLHF. As DNA, the CDR3 is TGCGCCAGCAGCCTGACAGGGTTCCTGAATTCACCCCTCCACTTT. The gene calls are TRBV4-1 and TRBJ1-6, with 7 bases aligning to TRBD1. V shed 4 bases, J shed 7 bases, and the junction held 7 bases outside the gene matches. CDR3 length: 15 residues. In germline, CDR1 is MGHRA, CDR2 YSYEKL.

This chain uses TRBV28 with TRBJ1-2, with TRBD1 matching 7 bases. Germline-derived CDR1 and CDR2 are MDHEN and SYDVKM. J lost 3 bases, V lost 2 bases, and 3 bases had no gene match. The CDR3 length is 14 residues. The CDR3 loop is CASSLVRGDYGYTF. CDR3 DNA sequence: TGTGCCAGCAGTTTAGTCAGGGGGGACTATGGCTACACCTTC.

A few counts support this clonotype. This rearrangement joins TRBV12-3 or TRBV12-4 to TRBJ1-5; possibly TRBD1 for D (5 bases). The ends were cut back, 8 bases at V and 3 bases at J, with 20 bases in the middle. This CDR3 contains 16 residues. In nucleotides, the CDR3 is TGTGCCAGCGGTTCCCGGGGGTCGGTTGACAATCAGCCCCAGCATTTT. Amino acids: CASGSRGSVDNQPQHF.

The chain uses TRBV7-2 and TRBJ1-4; 8 bases match TRBD1. Germline values: CDR1 SGHTA, CDR2 FQGNSA. V lost 3 bases to trimming and J lost 2 bases; unmatched junction nucleotides: 2. CDR3 size: 15 residues. In DNA form, the CDR3 reads TGTGCCAGCAGCTTTGCAGGGGGCACTAATGAAAAACTGTTTTTT. The encoded protein is CASSFAGGTNEKLFF.

This clonotype appeared a few times. V usage is TRBV7-9 and J usage is TRBJ2-7, with D unresolved. CDR3 length: 14 residues. V was cut by 1 base and J by 3 bases, with 10 bases left in between. The V gene's germline CDR1 is SEHNR and CDR2 FQNEAQ (reference sequence). CDR3 in DNA: TGTGCCAGCAGCTTAGAGGCCGCTCGCTACGAGCAGTACTTC. Translating gives CASSLEAARYEQYF.

The genes are TRBV5-1 and TRBJ1-1; 7 bases are shared with TRBD1. CDR1 and CDR2 (germline): SGHRS, YFSETQ. The V gene end was trimmed by 3 bases and the J gene end by 4 bases; junction bases not matched to a gene: 6. CDR3 length: 14 amino acids. The DNA of the CDR3 is TGCGCCAGCAGCTCGACCACAGGGGTCACTGAAGCTTTCTTT. Protein sequence: CASSSTTGVTEAFF.

In this sample, this clonotype turned up many times. This sequence joins TRBV7-6 and TRBJ2-1; D is unresolved. V was pared by 2 bases and J by 4 bases, with 12 bases between. Germline V gives CDR1 SGHVS, CDR2 FNYEAQ. The CDR3 sequence is 15 residues long. The DNA of the CDR3 is TGTGCCAGCAGCTTAAGTGTGTACGGTTACAATGAGCAGTTCTTC. It encodes CASSLSVYGYNEQFF. Full variable domain (missing parts from reference TRBV7-6 and TRBJ2-1): GAGVSQSPRYKVTKRGQDVALRCDPISGHVSLYWYRQALGQGPEFLTYFNYEAQQDKSGLPNDRFSAERPEGSISTLTIQRTEQRDSAMYRCASSLSVYGYNEQFFGPGTRLTVL.

The chain carries TRBV29-1 and TRBJ2-1; TRBD2 might be the D (6 bases). There are 14 residues in the CDR3. Trimming took off 2 bases at V and 10 bases at J, with 18 bases between the two ends. CDR1 and CDR2 from the germline V gene are SQVTM and ANQGSEA. CDR3 amino acids: CSVEPLAIRKEQFF. CDR3 sequence (DNA): TGCAGCGTTGAACCCCTAGCGATCCGCAAGGAGCAGTTCTTC.